This T cell receptor (beta chain) was identified in a study of cytomegalovirus exposure and HLA in healthy donors. Vbeta (60) and Jbeta (13) primers were used in the PCR. Original analysis: Approximately 72 million unique TCR beta chains, roughly 11 million of them shared, were counted by a later analysis. Assay: immunoSEQ multiplex PCR; the TCRdb copy retains only in-frame clones and omits some. The DNA was the basis for D and trimming; V, J and clone size are from that table. The listing contains approximately 180,000 clones. On this clone itself: Its antigen is not known.

Notes on the study in general: Cytomegalovirus status was reportedly diagnosed by the classifier with high specificity and sensitivity. Most TCRs appeared rarely, but some public TCRs recurred in many donors. When a later analysis was performed, an Asian-associated ancestry cluster reportedly had fewer N-insertions than the roughly 700-donor mean.

The germline gives CDR1 LNHDA, CDR2 SQIVND (reference sequence). Trimming removed 10 bases from V and 2 bases from J; junction bases left unmatched: 6. This CDR3 is built from 13 residues. The origin of this receptor is a man aged 25-45 years in good health and CMV-seronegative. The sequenced sample consisted of PBMCs. V usage is TRBV19 and J usage is TRBJ1-2; TRBD1 matches at 8 bases. CDR3 nucleotides: TGTGCCATCTCAACAGGGGGAAACTATGGCTACACCTTC. It codes for CAISTGGNYGYTF.